The rows below give T cell receptor beta chains drawn from one sample of a study of blood T cells in healthy people across ages. TCRdb reprocessed the 5' RACE reads via MiXCR and lists one record per CDR3 protein. Among roughly 730,000 distinct CDR3 sequences listed, roughly three fifths were seen once. Material: blood. Every receptor here comes from a man aged 40-55 years in good health. Both conserved end residues are part of each CDR3. Fields, in order: V gene, clone size, J gene, D gene, CDR3 protein, CDR3 DNA. The D gene is left open where the match is weak. The listing skips clone size in some rows; elsewhere it reads once, few, many or a size class.

TRBV3-1	NA	TRBJ1-2	NA	CASSQSDRTLNYGYTF	TGTGCTAGCAGCCAATCCGATCGCACACTGAACTATGGCTACACCTTC
TRBV3-1	NA	TRBJ2-5	NA	CASSPSPLRDQYF	TGTGCCAGCAGCCCCTCCCCCCTTCGAGACCAGTACTTC
TRBV29-1	NA	TRBJ2-1	NA	CSFRPTYNEQFF	TGCAGCTTCCGGCCCACCTACAATGAGCAGTTCTTC
TRBV12-3/TRBV12-4	NA	TRBJ2-1	TRBD2	CASRVRGTSSYNEQFF	TGTGCCAGCAGGGTTAGGGGGACTAGCTCCTACAATGAGCAGTTCTTC
TRBV29-1	NA	TRBJ2-7	TRBD1	CSVALDRGVREQYF	TGCAGCGTTGCTCTCGACAGGGGGGTGCGTGAGCAGTACTTC
TRBV11-3	NA	TRBJ1-5	NA	CASQAASDHQPQHF	TGTGCCAGCCAAGCCGCATCGGATCATCAGCCCCAGCATTTT
TRBV7-6	few	TRBJ2-5	NA	CASSLDWRETQYF	TGTGCCAGCAGCTTGGACTGGCGAGAGACCCAGTACTTC
TRBV27	few	TRBJ2-3	NA	CASSLGLQGVDTQYF	TGTGCCAGCAGTTTAGGCCTGCAAGGGGTAGATACGCAGTATTTT
TRBV20-1	few	TRBJ2-7	TRBD2	CSARTSGRPYEQYF	TGCAGTGCGCGCACTAGCGGGAGGCCCTACGAGCAGTACTTC
TRBV25-1	NA	TRBJ2-7	TRBD1	CASRKYGTGIISYNEQYF	TGTGCCAGCAGGAAATACGGGACAGGGATCATCTCCTACAATGAGCAGTACTTC
TRBV29-1	few	TRBJ1-1	NA	CSVGTGNTEAFF	TGCAGCGTTGGTACCGGGAACACTGAAGCTTTCTTT
TRBV28	NA	TRBJ1-2	NA	CASSLGRGTYGYTF	TGTGCCAGCAGTTTAGGTCGAGGCACCTATGGCTACACCTTC
TRBV9	NA	TRBJ2-4	TRBD2	CASSASGRVSYKQYF	TGTGCCAGCAGCGCTAGCGGGAGGGTCTCTTACAAGCAGTACTTC
TRBV20-1	many	TRBJ2-1	NA	CSARDFGTITSSYNEQFF	TGCAGTGCTAGAGATTTCGGGACAATTACAAGCTCCTACAATGAGCAGTTCTTC
TRBV6-5	NA	TRBJ2-3	TRBD2	CASSSPTSGSTDTQYF	TGTGCCAGCAGTTCTCCGACTAGCGGTTCCACAGATACGCAGTATTTT
TRBV27	NA	TRBJ2-1	TRBD2	CASRTLAGVGNEQFF	TGTGCCAGCAGGACCCTAGCGGGAGTGGGTAATGAGCAGTTCTTC
TRBV7-2	NA	TRBJ2-2	TRBD1	CASSFLPDTGANTGELFF	TGTGCCAGCAGCTTCCTCCCGGATACAGGGGCGAACACCGGGGAGCTGTTTTTT
TRBV6-5	few	TRBJ2-1	TRBD1	CASSYADNSDRVNYNEQFF	TGTGCCAGCAGTTACGCTGACAACTCCGACAGGGTTAACTACAATGAGCAGTTCTTC
TRBV12-3/TRBV12-4	few	TRBJ2-3	TRBD2	CASSIGTSGGDTQYF	TGTGCCAGCAGTATCGGGACTAGCGGGGGTGATACGCAGTATTTT
TRBV27	NA	TRBJ2-5	NA	CASRTTSADEQYF	TGTGCCAGCAGAACTACTTCAGCGGATGAGCAGTACTTC
TRBV15	few	TRBJ2-7	TRBD2	CATSRDKAGGQTYEQYF	TGTGCCACCAGCAGAGATAAGGCGGGAGGGCAGACCTACGAGCAGTACTTC
TRBV6-5	few	TRBJ2-1	NA	CASSLRLGAHSYNEQFF	TGTGCCAGCAGTTTACGGTTGGGGGCCCACTCCTACAATGAGCAGTTCTTC
TRBV6-5	few	TRBJ1-5	NA	CASGMGNQPQHF	TGTGCCAGCGGGATGGGCAATCAGCCCCAGCATTTT
TRBV5-1	NA	TRBJ1-2	NA	CASSRSTANYGYTF	TGCGCCAGCAGCCGGTCGACAGCTAACTATGGCTACACCTTC
TRBV5-8	NA	TRBJ2-7	NA	CASSLAGDRFGVYEQYF	TGTGCCAGCAGCTTGGCCGGGGATCGGTTTGGGGTTTACGAGCAGTACTTC
TRBV6-5	NA	TRBJ2-5	NA	CASSSGPGVQETQYF	TGTGCCAGCAGTTCAGGGCCAGGGGTCCAAGAGACCCAGTACTTC
TRBV6-1	once	TRBJ1-1	TRBD1	CASRNRGQVARAFF	TGTGCCAGCCGCAATAGGGGACAGGTGGCCCGAGCTTTCTTT
TRBV7-9	NA	TRBJ2-5	TRBD1	CASSAGTGMETQYF	TGTGCCAGCAGTGCCGGGACAGGGATGGAGACCCAGTACTTC
TRBV4-2	NA	TRBJ2-3	TRBD2	CASSQEDRGGTDTQYF	TGTGCCAGCAGCCAAGAGGACCGGGGGGGTACAGATACGCAGTATTTT
TRBV29-1	NA	TRBJ1-1	TRBD1	CSVRQGTEAFF	TGCAGCGTTCGACAGGGCACTGAAGCTTTCTTT
TRBV7-8	NA	TRBJ2-7	NA	CASSPRGVSYEQYF	TGTGCCAGCAGCCCTAGGGGGGTTTCATACGAGCAGTACTTC
TRBV5-1	NA	TRBJ1-5	TRBD1	CASSLEGQGGSQPQHF	TGCGCCAGCAGCTTGGAAGGGCAGGGGGGGAGTCAGCCCCAGCATTTT
TRBV29-1	few	TRBJ2-3	NA	CSVGGGTDTQYF	TGCAGCGTAGGAGGGGGGACAGATACGCAGTATTTT
TRBV6-1	few	TRBJ2-1	TRBD1	CASSNRGSYNEQFF	TGTGCCAGCAGTAACAGGGGCTCCTACAATGAGCAGTTCTTC
TRBV7-2	many	TRBJ2-7	NA	CASSLYRANYEQYF	TGTGCCAGCAGCTTATACAGGGCCAACTACGAGCAGTACTTC
TRBV7-2	few	TRBJ2-4	NA	CASSLRRGGPSESIQYF	TGTGCCAGCAGCTTAAGAAGGGGGGGGCCTAGCGAGAGCATTCAGTACTTC
TRBV29-1	few	TRBJ2-2	TRBD1	CSVQGQRGPGELFF	TGCAGCGTTCAGGGACAGAGGGGACCCGGGGAGCTGTTTTTT
TRBV4-2	NA	TRBJ2-1	TRBD2	CASSQGLADEQFF	TGTGCCAGCAGCCAAGGACTAGCGGATGAGCAGTTCTTC
TRBV12-3/TRBV12-4	NA	TRBJ2-7	TRBD1	CASSLTGGGGREQYF	TGTGCCAGCAGTCTGACAGGGGGCGGAGGTAGGGAGCAGTACTTC
TRBV20-1	NA	TRBJ2-3	NA	CSARDRNLGGYGQYF	TGCAGTGCTAGAGATCGTAACCTCGGCGGGTATGGGCAGTATTTT
TRBV25-1	once	TRBJ1-2	NA	CASSVSGVGGGYGYTF	TGTGCCAGCAGTGTCAGCGGGGTAGGGGGGGGGTATGGCTACACCTTC
TRBV10-2	NA	TRBJ2-7	NA	CASGGIGSSYEQYF	TGCGCCAGCGGGGGTATCGGGAGCTCCTACGAGCAGTACTTC
TRBV28	few	TRBJ1-2	NA	CASSELGGADGYTF	TGTGCCAGCAGCGAGCTAGGCGGCGCGGATGGCTACACCTTC
TRBV11-3	NA	TRBJ2-4	NA	CASSLVGGDIQYF	TGTGCCAGCAGCTTAGTTGGAGGGGACATTCAGTACTTC
TRBV9	few	TRBJ2-3	TRBD2	CASSGRAGEGSTQYF	TGTGCCAGCAGCGGACGAGCGGGGGAAGGCAGTACGCAGTATTTT
TRBV20-1	NA	TRBJ2-1	NA	CSAPGGGDYNEQFF	TGCAGTGCCCCGGGCGGTGGCGACTACAATGAGCAGTTCTTC
TRBV9	NA	TRBJ2-3	TRBD2	CASSYSGGATDTQYF	TGTGCCAGCAGCTATAGCGGGGGGGCCACAGATACGCAGTATTTT
TRBV5-1	NA	TRBJ1-1	NA	CASSASLGTEAFF	TGCGCCAGCAGCGCATCGTTGGGGACTGAAGCTTTCTTT
TRBV12-3/TRBV12-4	many	TRBJ1-2	TRBD1	CASSRGQGYGYTF	TGTGCCAGCAGCCGGGGACAGGGTTATGGCTACACCTTC
TRBV5-1	few	TRBJ2-7	NA	CASSLAGAALYEQYF	TGCGCCAGCAGCTTGGCCGGAGCGGCACTCTACGAGCAGTACTTC
TRBV9	NA	TRBJ1-1	NA	CASSVGWGITEAFF	TGTGCCAGCAGCGTTGGGTGGGGGATCACTGAAGCTTTCTTT
TRBV6-1	few	TRBJ2-3	NA	CASSEGEYYTQYF	TGTGCCAGCAGTGAAGGGGAGTACTATACGCAGTATTTT
TRBV4-2	NA	TRBJ1-4	NA	CASSQEQGRREKLFF	TGTGCCAGCAGCCAGGAACAGGGTAGGAGGGAAAAACTGTTTTTT
TRBV9	NA	TRBJ2-7	TRBD2	CASSVSGGSKLHEQYF	TGTGCCAGCAGCGTAAGCGGCGGGAGTAAGCTACACGAGCAGTACTTC
TRBV12-3/TRBV12-4	NA	TRBJ2-3	TRBD2	CASSLTGGLATQYF	TGTGCCAGCAGTTTGACGGGGGGGTTGGCTACGCAGTATTTT
TRBV29-1	NA	TRBJ2-1	NA	CSVVTGGEQFF	TGCAGCGTGGTAACAGGCGGTGAGCAGTTCTTC
TRBV6-5	NA	TRBJ2-5	TRBD2	CASSYRLAGANSYNGQYF	TGTGCCAGCAGTTATAGACTAGCGGGGGCCAACTCCTACAATGGGCAGTACTTC
TRBV4-3	NA	TRBJ2-6	NA	CASSQAAGQGAGANVLTF	TGCGCCAGCAGCCAAGCGGCGGGGCAGGGAGCTGGGGCCAACGTCCTGACTTTC